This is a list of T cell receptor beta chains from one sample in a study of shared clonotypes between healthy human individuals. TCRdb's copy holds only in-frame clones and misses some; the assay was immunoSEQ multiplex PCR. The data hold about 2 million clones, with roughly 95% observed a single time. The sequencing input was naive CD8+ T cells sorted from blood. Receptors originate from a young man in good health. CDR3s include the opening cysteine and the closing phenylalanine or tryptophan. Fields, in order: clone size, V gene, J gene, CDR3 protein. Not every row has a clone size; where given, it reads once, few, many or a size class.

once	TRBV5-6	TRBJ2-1	CASRFGSGGDEQFF
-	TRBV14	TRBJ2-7	CASSQVLGLVREQYF
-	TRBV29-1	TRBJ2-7	CSAILGGYEQYF
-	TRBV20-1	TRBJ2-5	CSASRQTQYF
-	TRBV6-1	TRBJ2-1	CASEDYNEQFF
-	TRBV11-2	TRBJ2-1	CASSLGQGEQFF
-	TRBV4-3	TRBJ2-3	CASALGSGGTDTQYF
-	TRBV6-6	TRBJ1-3	CASSYSVGLDTIYF
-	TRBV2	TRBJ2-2	CASSPGQGMFF
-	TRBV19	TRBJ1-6	CASSWGFNSPLHF
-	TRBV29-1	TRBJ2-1	CSVVPGTTFYNEQFF
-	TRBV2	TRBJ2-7	CASSEASRGLLYEQYF
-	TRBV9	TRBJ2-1	CASSPTGLLSSYNEQFF
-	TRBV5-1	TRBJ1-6	CASSLEQGRGSPLHF
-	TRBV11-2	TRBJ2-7	CASSLAPYEQYF
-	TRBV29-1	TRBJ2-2	CSAIQVNTGELFF
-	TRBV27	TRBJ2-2	CASSPGRGASNTGELFF
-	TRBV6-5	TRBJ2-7	CASSYSDRGIEQYF
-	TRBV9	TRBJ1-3	CASSVGQVRDTIYF
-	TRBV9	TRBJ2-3	CASSPPTGGKTDTQYF
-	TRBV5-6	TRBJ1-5	CASSLGGAQPQHF
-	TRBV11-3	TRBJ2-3	CASSLDRGTDTQYF
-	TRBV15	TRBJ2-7	CATSRDGSGIYLAGGPGEQYF
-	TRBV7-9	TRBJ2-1	CASSETASYNEQFF
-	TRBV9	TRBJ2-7	CASSPNQWGLAGNYEQYF
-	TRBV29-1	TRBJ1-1	CSVEDGGSAEAFF
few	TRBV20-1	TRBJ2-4	CSASGDVGQYF
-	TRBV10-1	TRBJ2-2	CASNQGTGELFF
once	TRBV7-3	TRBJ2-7	CASSSGPGGIYEQYF
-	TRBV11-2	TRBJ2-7	CASSLSRGTGDEQYF
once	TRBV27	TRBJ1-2	CASSSLPPNGYTF
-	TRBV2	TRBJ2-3	CASSVIGGTDTQYF
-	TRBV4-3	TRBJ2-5	CASSPMPLQETQYF
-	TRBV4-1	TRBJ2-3	CASSQLVGGVDTQYF
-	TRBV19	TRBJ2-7	CASSIVVGVNEQYF
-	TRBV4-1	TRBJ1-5	CASSEYPGQGSHQPQHF